The next 30 T cell receptor beta chains were all read from a single sample in a study of T cell repertoires in cytomegalovirus infection. TCRdb reanalysed the reads using MiXCR and keeps one entry per CDR3 protein. The table includes about 150,000 distinct CDR3 sequences, 23% detected once. The sample was PBMCs. The receptors were gathered from a human donor in good health (CMV status not recorded). Some clones in this sample may be carry-over from other donors' samples.

This clonotype was counted a few times. Here the CDR3 DNA reads TGTGCCAGCAGCTTTGAGGGGGAAGCACCCCTCCACTTT. This codes for CASSFEGEAPLHF. This chain links TRBV11-2 with TRBJ1-6, with D perhaps matching TRBD1 (6 bases). The V end was cut by 3 bases, the J end by 11 bases, with 11 bases between. The CDR3 is 13 amino acids. Germline V CDR1 and CDR2: SGHAT, FQNNGV.

This clonotype came up many times. The rearrangement uses TRBV5-6 and TRBJ2-5; 7 bases are a match to TRBD2. This CDR3 is built from 13 residues. Germline CDR1 reads SGHDT; CDR2 reads YYEEEE. V lost 2 bases to trimming and J lost 3 bases; unmatched junction nucleotides: 1. The CDR3 DNA follows: TGTGCCAGCAGCTTTGGGGGGGAAGAGACCCAGTACTTC. Its protein product is CASSFGGEETQYF.

Only a few counts were recorded for this clonotype. The rearrangement joins TRBV29-1 to TRBJ2-7; 9 bases are shared with TRBD1. CDR3 length equals 14 residues. Per the germline V gene, CDR1 is SQVTM and CDR2 is ANQGSEA. V trimming: 1 base; J trimming: 5 bases; junction bases outside the gene matches: 6. CDR3 sequence reads: CSVEGTGAWNEQYF. CDR3 sequence (DNA): TGCAGCGTTGAAGGGACAGGGGCATGGAACGAGCAGTACTTC.

This clonotype was recorded at least ten times. V gene TRBV27 combines with J gene TRBJ1-1, with D possibly matching TRBD1 (6 bases). V gave up 4 bases and J gave up 7 bases, with 13 bases separating them. The CDR3 has 13 amino acids. CDR1 and CDR2 from the germline V gene are MNHEY and SMNVEV (reference sequence). The CDR3 protein is CASSSLQGREAFF. CDR3 sequence (DNA): TGTGCCAGCAGTTCCCTCCAGGGGCGTGAAGCTTTCTTT.

This clonotype was counted many times. The chain combines TRBV6-5 with TRBJ2-1; D is unclear. Germline loops: CDR1 MNHEY, CDR2 SVGAGI. V gave up 6 bases and J gave up 0 bases, with 15 bases separating them. This CDR3 has 16 amino acids. The chain's CDR3 is CASRDYSLSSYNEQFF. CDR3 sequence (DNA): TGTGCCAGCAGAGATTACAGTCTGTCCTCCTACAATGAGCAGTTCTTC.

This clonotype was recorded many times. The chain has TRBV12-3 or TRBV12-4 and TRBJ2-7; no reliable D call. V was clipped by 4 bases and J by 7 bases, with 14 bases between them. CDR3 length: 13 amino acids. The CDR3 protein is CASSSDAFREQYF. The CDR3 DNA reads TGTGCCAGCAGTTCTGACGCGTTCCGGGAGCAGTACTTC.

The V gene is TRBV6-2 or TRBV6-3, the J gene TRBJ2-7; D uncertain. Per germline, CDR1 MNHEY and CDR2 SVGEGT. CDR3 size: 13 residues. V was trimmed by 7 bases and J by 7 bases, leaving 17 bases between them. The CDR3 region is CASTPTTGDEQYF. The CDR3 nucleotides are TGTGCCAGCACCCCCACGACTGGGGATGAGCAGTACTTC.

This clonotype was found many times. The V gene is TRBV7-2, the J gene TRBJ2-3; 9 bases line up with TRBD2. Per germline, CDR1 SGHTA and CDR2 FQGNSA. J gave up 4 bases and V 2 bases, and 10 bases lay outside the gene matches. The CDR3 is made up of 17 amino acids. The chain's CDR3 is CASSLNALAGSSDTQYF. The CDR3 coding sequence is TGTGCCAGCAGCTTAAATGCCCTAGCGGGAAGTTCAGATACGCAGTATTTT.

This clonotype was found a few times. The rearrangement uses TRBV24-1 and TRBJ1-4, with a possible D match to TRBD1 (6 bases). Trimming took off 2 bases at V and 0 bases at J, with 12 bases between the two ends. The CDR3 length is 17 residues. Per the germline V gene, CDR1 is KGHDR and CDR2 is SFDVKD. The CDR3 bases are TGTGCCACCAGTGATTCCGGACAGCCCGCAACTAATGAAAAACTGTTTTTT. Its protein product is CATSDSGQPATNEKLFF.

V is TRBV2 and J is TRBJ2-3, with no clear D. Germline V CDR1 and CDR2: SNHLY, FYNNEI. This CDR3 spans 16 amino acids. Trimming removed 6 bases from V and 4 bases from J, with 20 bases in between. CDR3: CASSKWHLNGPDTQYF. The CDR3 region has the DNA TGTGCCAGCAGCAAATGGCACCTCAATGGGCCAGATACGCAGTATTTT. The entire variable domain, with the rest obtained from reference TRBV2 and TRBJ2-3, is as follows: EPEVTQTPSHQVTQMGQEVILRCVPISNHLYFYWYRQILGQKVEFLVSFYNNEISEKSEIFDDQFSVERPDGSNFTLKIRSTKLEDSAMYFCASSKWHLNGPDTQYFGPGTRLTVL.

A note on this clonotype: A much larger clone lies one base from this, so it may be a read error. This chain uses TRBV27 with TRBJ2-7; 9 positions agree with TRBD1. Trimming cost V 5 bases and J 2 bases; bases outside gene matches: 4. CDR1 and CDR2 from the germline V gene are MNHEY and SMNVEV (reference sequence). The CDR3 sequence is 14 residues long. The CDR3 DNA sequence: TGTGCCAGCAGTATCCGGGACAGGGCCTACGAGCAGTACTTC. It encodes CASSIRDRAYEQYF.

The chain combines TRBV12-3 or TRBV12-4 with TRBJ1-5; D uncertain. The CDR3 is 17 residues long. Between the trimmed V and J ends, which lost 0 bases and 3 bases, there was a span of 15 bases. The DNA of the CDR3 is TGTGCCAGCAGTTTAGCCCTGACAAGGATCTACAATCAGCCCCAGCATTTT. Protein product: CASSLALTRIYNQPQHF.

This clonotype has more than one count but fewer than ten. The V and J genes are TRBV7-9 and TRBJ2-1; D gene unclear. The CDR3 covers 14 residues. The germline V gene has CDR1 SEHNR and CDR2 FQNEAQ (reference sequence). Trimming removed 5 bases from V and 5 bases from J, with 13 bases in between. CDR3: CASSRMALNNEQFF. The CDR3 region has the DNA TGTGCCAGCAGCCGAATGGCTCTCAACAATGAGCAGTTCTTC. The whole variable domain, filled in from reference TRBV7-9 and TRBJ2-1, reads DTGVSQNPRHKITKRGQNVTFRCDPISEHNRLYWYRQTLGQGPEFLTYFQNEAQLEKSRLLSDRFSAERPKGSFSTLEIQRTEQGDSAMYLCASSRMALNNEQFFGPGTRLTVL.

The V call is TRBV15, the J call TRBJ1-6; D is possibly TRBD1 (5 bases). Trimming cost V 3 bases and J 12 bases, with 15 bases left between them. The length of the CDR3 is 14 residues. Germline loops: CDR1 LNHNV, CDR2 YYDKDF (reference sequence). The CDR3 reads CATSSGTLILPLHF. The CDR3 DNA reads as TGTGCCACCAGCAGCGGGACGCTAATCTTACCCCTCCACTTT.

The chain couples TRBV4-2 to TRBJ2-7; 7 bases are a match to TRBD2. The CDR3 is made up of 16 amino acids. Germline V gene sequence: CDR1 LGHNA, CDR2 YNFKEQ. J lost 2 bases, V lost 0 bases, and 7 bases had no gene match. CDR3 bases: TGTGCCAGCAGCCAAGAATTTGGACTAGGGGCCTACGAGCAGTACTTC. Its protein is CASSQEFGLGAYEQYF.

This clonotype was recorded many times. The V call is TRBV14, the J call TRBJ1-4, with no clear D. Germline V gene lookup returns CDR1 SGHDN and CDR2 FVKESK. This CDR3 is 14 amino acids long. V lost 3 bases to trimming and J lost 12 bases, with 17 bases between them. The chain's CDR3 is CASSHDLRVGQLFF. CDR3 bases: TGTGCCAGCAGCCACGACCTGAGGGTCGGGCAACTGTTTTTT.

This clonotype was seen repeatedly, ten times or more. The gene calls are TRBV7-8 and TRBJ2-7; D gene ambiguous. V lost 1 base and J lost 0, with 7 bases in between. CDR3 length: 14 residues. Per germline, CDR1 SGHVS and CDR2 FQNEAQ. The CDR3 nucleotides are TGTGCCAGCAGCTTAGAAAACCTCTCCTACGAGCAGTACTTC. Translated, it gives CASSLENLSYEQYF.

This clonotype showed up many times. This rearrangement joins TRBV7-9 to TRBJ2-1, with a tentative D call TRBD1 (6 bases). The CDR3 contains 13 residues. In germline, CDR1 is SEHNR, CDR2 FQNEAQ (reference sequence). V was cut by 3 bases and J by 6 bases, with 9 bases left in between. CDR3 region: CASSFQQGNEQFF. The CDR3 coding sequence is TGTGCCAGCAGCTTTCAACAGGGCAATGAGCAGTTCTTC.

The chain is built from TRBV29-1 and TRBJ2-3; D not resolved. The CDR3 sequence is 17 residues long. Germline V gives CDR1 SQVTM, CDR2 ANQGSEA. The V gene lost 0 bases and the J gene lost 3 bases, with 19 bases spanning the gap. The CDR3 is CSVEDPEPQRMTDTQYF. The CDR3 bases are TGCAGCGTTGAAGACCCCGAACCACAGAGAATGACAGATACGCAGTATTTT.

Comments on this clonotype: The missing conserved phenylalanine or tryptophan at the end of this CDR3 makes a read error likely. The chain has TRBV24-1 and TRBJ2-2, with D possibly TRBD1 on 5 matching bases. The CDR3 has 15 amino acids. CDR1 and CDR2 from the germline V gene are KGHDR and SFDVKD. V was clipped by 10 bases and J by 0 bases, with 14 bases between them. The CDR3: CATGEGPANTGELFL. In DNA, the CDR3 is TGTGCCACAGGGGAAGGTCCCGCGAACACCGGGGAGCTGTTTCTT.

This clonotype was found many times. This chain joins TRBV7-6 and TRBJ1-1, with TRBD1 matching over 9 bases. After removal of 0 bases from V and 1 base from J, the junction contained 6 bases not matched to a gene. Germline V gene lookup returns CDR1 SGHVS and CDR2 FNYEAQ. CDR3 size: 17 residues. In DNA, the CDR3 is TGTGCCAGCAGCTTAGCTAGTTGGGACAGGGCGAACACTGAAGCTTTCTTT. Translating gives CASSLASWDRANTEAFF. Variable domain in full (rest from reference TRBV7-6 and TRBJ1-1): GAGVSQSPRYKVTKRGQDVALRCDPISGHVSLYWYRQALGQGPEFLTYFNYEAQQDKSGLPNDRFSAERPEGSISTLTIQRTEQRDSAMYRCASSLASWDRANTEAFFGQGTRLTVV.

This clonotype is medium-sized (0.01 to 0.1%) in the sample. The chain joins TRBV7-8 to TRBJ2-1, with 13 bases lining up with TRBD2. In germline, CDR1 is SGHVS, CDR2 FQNEAQ. With 5 bases clipped from V and 6 bases from J, the junction kept 7 bases outside the gene matches. The CDR3 is made up of 16 amino acids. This CDR3 is CASSPGTSGNGNEQFF. CDR3 sequence (DNA): TGTGCCAGCAGCCCAGGGACTAGCGGGAATGGCAATGAGCAGTTCTTC.

This clonotype came up many times. The rearrangement links TRBV7-2 to TRBJ2-7, with TRBD1 as a possible D gene (6 bases). The germline V and J ends were trimmed by 2 bases and 4 bases, with 12 bases remaining between them. This CDR3 has 14 amino acids. Germline values: CDR1 SGHTA, CDR2 FQGNSA. The CDR3 coding sequence is TGTGCCAGCAGCTTATCCGGGACACCGTACGAGCAGTACTTC. This translates into CASSLSGTPYEQYF.

The chain carries TRBV29-1 and TRBJ2-1; D may be TRBD2 (6 bases). CDR3 length: 15 amino acids. The V gene lost 7 bases and the J gene lost 4 bases, with 20 bases spanning the gap. The germline CDR1 and CDR2 sequences are SQVTM and ANQGSEA. The CDR3 nucleotides read TGCAGCGGTCACCTACTAGCCGGGGGTTACAATGAGCAGTTCTTC. This gives the protein CSGHLLAGGYNEQFF.

Only a few counts were recorded for this clonotype. The chain employs TRBV28 and TRBJ2-6, with TRBD1 as a possible D gene (5 bases). The germline V gene encodes CDR1 MDHEN and CDR2 SYDVKM. The CDR3 has 14 amino acids. The V gene lost 8 bases and the J gene lost 3 bases, with 11 bases spanning the gap. The CDR3 DNA is TGTGCCAGCTTCCAGGGTGGTGGGGCCAACGTCCTGACTTTC. Its protein is CASFQGGGANVLTF.

The V call is TRBV6-5, the J call TRBJ1-1, with 12 bases lining up with TRBD1. The CDR3 loop spans 14 amino acids. The germline CDR1 and CDR2 sequences are MNHEY and SVGAGI. V trimming: 4 bases; J trimming: 6 bases; junction bases outside the gene matches: 3. The CDR3 region has the DNA TGTGCCAGCAGTTCGGGACAGGGGGCGTCTGAAGCTTTCTTT. Translating gives CASSSGQGASEAFF.

V usage is TRBV27 and J usage is TRBJ2-2; no reliable D call. V was shortened by 5 bases and J by 5 bases, with 12 bases between the two germline ends. The CDR3 is 14 amino acids. Germline-derived CDR1 and CDR2 are MNHEY and SMNVEV (reference sequence). CDR3 DNA: TGTGCCAGCAGTCTGGGCCGTAGAACCGGGGAGCTGTTTTTT. This encodes CASSLGRRTGELFF.

This clonotype was detected a few times. This chain connects TRBV7-3 to TRBJ2-3; no firm D call. CDR1 and CDR2 (germline): SGHTA, FQGTGA. The CDR3 has 13 amino acids. V was cut by 6 bases and J by 1 base, with 8 bases left in between. CDR3 region: CASSSTGTDTQYF. In DNA, the CDR3 is TGTGCCAGCAGTTCCACGGGCACAGATACGCAGTATTTT.

The rearrangement joins TRBV20-1 to TRBJ2-1, with D possibly matching TRBD1 (6 bases). The V and J ends lost 5 bases and 0 bases respectively, with 14 bases between them. CDR1 and CDR2 from the germline V gene are DFQATT and SNEGSKA (reference sequence). CDR3 length: 15 amino acids. The CDR3 DNA follows: TGCAGTGCTTACAGGGCCCAGAGCTCCTACAATGAGCAGTTCTTC. Its translation: CSAYRAQSSYNEQFF.

The table lists this clonotype with many counts. V gene TRBV5-4 combines with J gene TRBJ2-5; 7 positions agree with TRBD1. The CDR3 sequence is 14 residues long. V lost 4 bases, J lost 2 bases, and 5 bases stayed unmatched. The germline CDR1 and CDR2 sequences are SGHNT and YYREEE (reference sequence). The CDR3 DNA follows: TGTGCCAGCAGCCCCGACAGGGAGCAAGAGACCCAGTACTTC. This sequence encodes CASSPDREQETQYF.